This T cell receptor (beta chain) was found in a study of blood T cell repertoires in COVID-19. Study information: COVID-19 samples from acute and convalescent phases originated in the United States, Italy and Spain. In each case, the material was cDNA or gDNA derived from T cells, B-cell-depleted T cells, or PBMCs.

Original processing notes: The assay estimated nucleated cells by amplifying reference gene primers. TCRdb's copy holds only in-frame clones and misses some; the assay was immunoSEQ multiplex PCR. The DNA gave D and trimming, while V, J and clone size come from that table. The data contain hundreds of thousands of clones, roughly 89% of them singletons. The CDR3 is 16 amino acids. The chain recombines TRBV21-1 with TRBJ1-2; whether TRBD1, the table's D call, matches the DNA was not checked. TRBV21-1 is recorded as a pseudogene. The receptor was derived from a woman aged 25 to 39 with active or convalescent COVID-19. Sequencing was carried out using peripheral blood. The DNA for the CDR3 is TGTGCCAGCAGTCTCCAAGGACCAAAGGGGGACTATGGCTACACCTTC. This codes for CASSLQGPKGDYGYTF.